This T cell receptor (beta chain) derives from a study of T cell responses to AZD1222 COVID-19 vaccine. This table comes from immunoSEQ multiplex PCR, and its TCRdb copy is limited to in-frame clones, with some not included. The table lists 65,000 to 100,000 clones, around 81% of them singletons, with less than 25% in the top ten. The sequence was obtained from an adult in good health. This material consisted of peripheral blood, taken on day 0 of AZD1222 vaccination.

The CDR3 sequence is CASSGLPDSNQPQHF. CDR3 DNA: TGTGCCAGCAGCGGGCTCCCGGACAGCAATCAGCCCCAGCATTTT. The chain couples TRBV5-5 to TRBJ1-5; no clear D. Germline V gives CDR1 SGHKS, CDR2 YYEKEE (reference sequence). Trimming shortened V by 4 bases and J by 1 base, and 12 bases separated the two germline ends. The CDR3 is 15 amino acids.